This TCR beta chain was observed in a study of blood T cell repertoires in COVID-19. Study overall: T cells, B-cell-depleted T cells, or PBMCs supplied cDNA or gDNA.

Only in-frame clones appear in the TCRdb table, and some are missing; sequencing was by immunoSEQ multiplex PCR. The table has 250,000 to 400,000 clones, about nine tenths seen once. Comment on this clone: The junction differs from germline at one of its ends, possibly a read error. This sample also contains other DNA sequences that code for the same CDR3.

This CDR3 spans 15 amino acids. Germline CDR1 is SGHTA and CDR2 is FQGNSA. The receptor comes from a man in his 60s who had recovered from COVID-19. The sample consisted of PBMCs or T cells enriched from blood (not recorded which). The V call is TRBV7-2, the J call TRBJ2-7; 12 bases fit TRBD2. The CDR3 spells CASSPRLAGAYEQYF. The CDR3 DNA sequence: TGTGCCAGCAGCCCAAGACTAGCGGGAGCCTACGAGCAATACTTC.